This T cell receptor beta chain was observed in a study of T cell responses to AZD1222 COVID-19 vaccine. Background on the study: Second-dose intervals near 4 or 12 weeks were combined. General observations from the study: Once two AZD1222 doses were given, Spike-specific TCR breadth and depth went up.

With regard to this clone: Its antigen is unknown.

The repertoire was sequenced with immunoSEQ multiplex PCR; TCRdb's copy has only in-frame clones and lacks some. The sample contains some 120,000 clones, around 90% of which appear only once. CDR1 and CDR2 from the germline V gene are MNHEY and SMNVEV (reference sequence). This CDR3 is 9 amino acids long. Between the trimmed V and J ends, which lost 7 bases and 5 bases, there was a span of 2 bases. The receptor's source is an adult in good health. The chain employs TRBV27 and TRBJ2-5; D remains unclear. Sequences were derived from peripheral blood, sampled on day 0 of AZD1222 vaccination. CDR3 sequence: CASKETQYF. CDR3 sequence (DNA): TGTGCCAGCAAGGAGACCCAGTACTTC.